The rows below give T cell receptor beta chains drawn from one sample of a study of OX40 agonist ivuxolimab in advanced cancers. TCRdb's copy holds only in-frame clones and misses some; the assay was immunoSEQ multiplex PCR. The repertoire holds tens of thousands of clones, about 88% seen once, with around 0.4% in the top ten. This specimen consisted of CD4+ or CD8+ T cells sorted from blood, obtained in a trial of the OX40 agonist ivuxolimab. The receptors originated from an adult with an advanced solid tumor such as melanoma, head and neck, liver or kidney cancer. The CDR3 runs from the conserved cysteine through the conserved F or W. D genes are given only for firm matches. Rows may omit the clone size; those that give it use once, few, many or a size class.

v_gene	j_gene	len	d_gene	abundance	CDR3nt	CDR3aa
TRBV7-9	TRBJ2-1	15	.	.	TGTGCCAGCAGCTTTTCAGGGGTGGGGTACAATGAGCAGTTCTTC	CASSFSGVGYNEQFF
TRBV11-3	TRBJ2-7	13	.	.	TGTGCCAGTAATGACTATCAAAACTACGAGCAGTACTTC	CASNDYQNYEQYF
TRBV19	TRBJ2-1	15	.	.	TGTGCCAGTACAACCGGACGGAGCAAACACAATGAGCAGTTCTTC	CASTTGRSKHNEQFF
TRBV2	TRBJ1-2	13	.	.	TGTGCCAGCACCCCTCGGGGGACTTATGGCTACACCTTC	CASTPRGTYGYTF
TRBV5-4	TRBJ1-6	16	.	.	TGTGCCAGCAGCTTGGAGGGGCAGGACTATAATTCACCCCTCCACTTT	CASSLEGQDYNSPLHF
TRBV9	TRBJ1-3	15	.	.	TGTGCCAGCAGCGTAGACCCGCTCTCTGGAAACACCATATATTTT	CASSVDPLSGNTIYF
TRBV25-1	TRBJ1-1	14	.	.	TGTGCCAGCAGAAAAGACCCGGGAGGCACTGAAGCTTTCTTT	CASRKDPGGTEAFF
TRBV9	TRBJ1-5	15	TRBD1	.	TGTGCCAGCAGCGTTGGACAGGGTATCAATCAGCCCCAGCATTTT	CASSVGQGINQPQHF
TRBV6-9	TRBJ1-1	14	.	once	TGTGCCAGCAGTTACCATACTGCGAACACTGAAGCTTTCTTT	CASSYHTANTEAFF
TRBV6-5	TRBJ1-2	14	.	.	TGTGCCAGCAGGATGGACGGAGAGAACTATGGCTACACCTTC	CASRMDGENYGYTF
TRBV5-4	TRBJ2-1	17	TRBD1	.	TGTGCCAGCAGCTTGGGTAGTCCGGGACAGTCCTACAATGAGCAGTTCTTC	CASSLGSPGQSYNEQFF
TRBV10-2	TRBJ2-2	14	.	.	TGCGCCAGCAGAGGGCAGGGGGGCACCGGGGAGCTGTTTTTT	CASRGQGGTGELFF
TRBV7-9	TRBJ1-2	14	TRBD1	.	TGTGCCAGCAGCCGAGACCAGGGGGCCTATGGCTACACCTTC	CASSRDQGAYGYTF
TRBV6-6	TRBJ2-6	15	.	.	TGTGCCAGCAGCAGCCCCGGGGCTGGGGCCAACGTCCTGACTTTC	CASSSPGAGANVLTF
TRBV5-8	TRBJ2-1	14	TRBD1	.	TGTGCCAGCAGTAGGAGGACAGGGGACAATGAGCAGTTCTTC	CASSRRTGDNEQFF
TRBV6-4	TRBJ2-4	19	TRBD1	.	TGTGCCAGCAGGGACCTCACAGGGGTTTGGATGGTCGCCAAAAACATTCAGTACTTC	CASRDLTGVWMVAKNIQYF
TRBV11-2	TRBJ2-1	15	.	.	TGTGCCAGCAGCGACCTCTGGCGGGTCCGGTATGAGCAGTTCTTC	CASSDLWRVRYEQFF
TRBV5-5	TRBJ2-1	15	TRBD2	.	TGTGCCAGCAGCACACCCGGGACTAGCGCAAATGAGCAGTTCTTC	CASSTPGTSANEQFF
TRBV19	TRBJ2-2	16	TRBD2	.	TGTGCCAGTAGTATGGAGGCGGGAGTCACCACCGGGGAGCTGTTTTTT	CASSMEAGVTTGELFF
TRBV5-8	TRBJ1-4	20	TRBD1	.	TGTGCCAGCAGCTCGGGACGGGCGTCGAGCGGGACAGGGGGCGGTGAAAAACTGTTTTTT	CASSSGRASSGTGGGEKLFF
TRBV30	TRBJ2-1	13	TRBD2	.	TGTGCCTGGGTTAGCGGGAGGGACTGGGAGCAGTTCTTC	CAWVSGRDWEQFF
TRBV7-2	TRBJ2-5	15	TRBD1	.	TGTGCCAGCAGCTTACGACAGGGGGGACGAGAGACCCAGTACTTC	CASSLRQGGRETQYF
TRBV5-4	TRBJ1-1	16	.	.	TGTGCCAGCAGCTTACCCAAAGGGCCCATGAATACTGAAGCTTTCTTT	CASSLPKGPMNTEAFF
TRBV28	TRBJ2-7	18	.	.	TGTGCCAGCAGTTTATGGGGTGTTGGTGGGGGGCCTCGGCTCGAGCAGTACTTC	CASSLWGVGGGPRLEQYF
TRBV5-1	TRBJ2-2	15	.	.	TGCGCCAGCAGCTTGGGGCAGCTCCAGGGCGGGGAGCTGTTTTTT	CASSLGQLQGGELFF
TRBV29-1	TRBJ2-3	15	TRBD2	.	TGCAGCGTTGATGGACTAGCCCCAGGCACAGATACGCAGTATTTT	CSVDGLAPGTDTQYF
TRBV11-3	TRBJ2-1	16	TRBD1	.	TGTGCCAGCAGCTTCGGACAGGGGATCAAGTGGAATGAGCAGTTCTTC	CASSFGQGIKWNEQFF
TRBV11-3	TRBJ2-7	14	.	.	TGTGCCAGCAGCCATGGACAGTTAGCCTACGAGCAGTACTTC	CASSHGQLAYEQYF
TRBV11-3	TRBJ1-1	14	.	.	TGTGCCAGCAGCTTAGATAGCATGAACACTGAAGCTTTCTTT	CASSLDSMNTEAFF
TRBV2	TRBJ2-3	13	TRBD2	.	TGTGCCAGCAATAGCGGGAGGGCAGATACGCAGTATTTT	CASNSGRADTQYF
TRBV6-1	TRBJ2-7	14	TRBD2	.	TGTGCCAGCAGGGGACTAGCGGGGGACTACGAGCAGTACTTC	CASRGLAGDYEQYF
TRBV11-3	TRBJ2-2	15	.	.	TGTGCCAGCAGCCCCTTGAGGGACGCGGCCGGGGAGCTGTTTTTT	CASSPLRDAAGELFF
TRBV19	TRBJ1-3	14	.	.	TGTGCCAGTAGTATGGGGACAACTGGAAACACCATATATTTT	CASSMGTTGNTIYF
TRBV5-8	TRBJ1-3	15	.	.	TGTGCCAGCAGCTTGGATTCAGCTACTGGAAACACCATATATTTT	CASSLDSATGNTIYF
TRBV29-1	TRBJ1-5	13	.	.	TGCAGCGTTGAAGAGGTAATTGGTTCCCCCCAGCATTTT	CSVEEVIGSPQHF
TRBV7-9	TRBJ2-3	16	.	.	TGTGCCAGCAGCCGAGGACTCGCCGACTCCACAGATACGCAGTATTTT	CASSRGLADSTDTQYF
TRBV9	TRBJ2-3	16	.	.	TGTGCCAGCAGCGTAGCGGGGGCGGGGAACACAGATACGCAGTATTTT	CASSVAGAGNTDTQYF
TRBV19	TRBJ2-5	15	.	.	TGTGCCAGTAGTATCAGGACGCAGGGTACGGAGACCCAGTACTTC	CASSIRTQGTETQYF
TRBV5-1	TRBJ2-3	17	.	.	TGCGCCAGCCGCGGTAAGCGGGCCGGCCCCAGCACAGATACGCAGTATTTT	CASRGKRAGPSTDTQYF
TRBV7-9	TRBJ1-2	13	.	.	TGTGCCAGCAGCTTAGGAGAACTCTATGGCTACACCTTC	CASSLGELYGYTF
TRBV10-3	TRBJ2-1	18	TRBD2	.	TGTGCCATCAGTGAGTGGGCTAGCGGGAGGGGCCCCTACAATGAGCAGTTCTTC	CAISEWASGRGPYNEQFF
TRBV19	TRBJ2-1	14	.	once	TGTGCCAGTAGTACCTCCCCGGGATACAATGAGCAGTTCTTC	CASSTSPGYNEQFF